Each of the 27 T cell receptor beta chains below was sequenced from the same sample in a study of cytomegalovirus exposure and HLA in healthy donors. The PCR employed 60 Vbeta primers together with 13 Jbeta primers. Sequencing used immunoSEQ multiplex PCR; TCRdb keeps in-frame clones, though not all of them. The sample consists of under 150,000 clones, over 70% of them appearing once. Input material: PBMCs. These receptors were taken from a young man in good health and CMV-seronegative.

The rearrangement links TRBV6-6 to TRBJ1-2; TRBD1 agrees at 9 bases. The length of the CDR3 is 15 residues. Per the germline V gene, CDR1 is MNHNY and CDR2 is SVGAGI (reference sequence). V shed 4 bases, J shed 6 bases, and the junction held 9 bases outside the gene matches. The CDR3 DNA is TGTGCCAGCAGTTCAGAAAGACAGGGGGTCAATGGCTACACCTTC. Its translation is CASSSERQGVNGYTF.

The rearrangement links TRBV7-9 to TRBJ2-1; 8 bases are shared with TRBD2. Per the germline V gene, CDR1 is SEHNR and CDR2 is FQNEAQ (reference sequence). This CDR3 comprises 13 residues. Trimming cost V 8 bases and J 5 bases; bases outside gene matches: 5. The CDR3: CASGAGGNNEQFF. DNA of the CDR3: TGTGCCAGCGGGGCGGGGGGCAACAATGAGCAGTTCTTC. Looking up the rest from reference TRBV7-9 and TRBJ2-1 gives the full variable domain: DTGVSQNPRHKITKRGQNVTFRCDPISEHNRLYWYRQTLGQGPEFLTYFQNEAQLEKSRLLSDRFSAERPKGSFSTLEIQRTEQGDSAMYLCASGAGGNNEQFFGPGTRLTVL.

The rearrangement uses TRBV14 and TRBJ2-5; TRBD1 might be the D (6 bases). Trimming removed 4 bases from V and 4 bases from J, with 10 bases in between. The CDR3 contains 13 residues. The germline CDR1 and CDR2 sequences are SGHDN and FVKESK. The CDR3 nucleotides read TGTGCCAGCAGCCTCAGGGGTGGAGAGACCCAGTACTTC. Translation gives CASSLRGGETQYF. The whole variable domain, remainder taken from reference TRBV14 and TRBJ2-5, is EAGVTQFPSHSVIEKGQTVTLRCDPISGHDNLYWYRRVMGKEIKFLLHFVKESKQDESGMPNNRFLAERTGGTYSTLKVQPAELEDSGVYFCASSLRGGETQYFGPGTRLLVL.

The genes are TRBV6-4 and TRBJ2-1; D possibly corresponds to TRBD2 (7 bases). The germline gives CDR1 MRHNA, CDR2 SNTAGT. V dropped 0 bases and J dropped 8 bases, with 14 bases sitting between them. The CDR3 runs to 15 residues. The chain's CDR3 is CASSDSGGGRDEQFF. DNA for the CDR3: TGTGCCAGCAGTGACTCAGGCGGGGGCAGGGATGAGCAGTTCTTC.

CDR3 DNA sequence: TGTGCCAGCAGCCCATGGGACAGAACCTACGAGCAGTACTTC. Its translation is CASSPWDRTYEQYF. V usage is TRBV13 and J usage is TRBJ2-7; 7 nucleotides match TRBD1. Germline CDR1 is PRHDT and CDR2 is FYEKMQ (reference sequence). This CDR3 has 14 residues. V lost 5 bases and J lost 2; bases outside the gene matches: 6.

This clone was picked up a small number of times. V usage is TRBV4-3 and J usage is TRBJ2-3, with TRBD2 identical over 10 bases. This CDR3 is 16 amino acids long. Per the germline V gene, CDR1 is LGHNA and CDR2 is YSLEER. The ends lost 2 bases at V and 6 bases at J; junction bases unmatched: 8. CDR3 coding DNA: TGCGCCAGCAGCCAATCCGGGACTAGCGCCCGGGATACGCAGTATTTT. Amino acids: CASSQSGTSARDTQYF.

This chain connects TRBV6-5 to TRBJ1-1, with D possibly matching TRBD1 (5 bases). The CDR3 spans 14 residues. V was pared by 7 bases and J by 4 bases, with 16 bases between. Germline V lookup: CDR1 MNHEY, CDR2 SVGAGI. The CDR3 DNA reads TGTGCCAGCATGATTGGGGGGACGGCCACTGAAGCTTTCTTT. The encoded protein is CASMIGGTATEAFF.

This chain joins TRBV15 and TRBJ1-3; 8 nucleotides match TRBD1. Germline CDR1 and CDR2: LNHNV and YYDKDF (reference sequence). The CDR3 consists of 17 residues. The J segment lost 2 bases and the V segment lost 1 base, leaving 7 bases of the junction unmatched. In DNA, the CDR3 is TGTGCCACCAGCAGAGGTTCCGGACAGGGTACTGGAAACACCATATATTTT. Translation gives CATSRGSGQGTGNTIYF.

V is TRBV27 and J is TRBJ2-2, with 7 nucleotides matching TRBD1. CDR3 length: 17 residues. V was pared by 4 bases and J by 5 bases, with 13 bases of the junction left unmatched. Germline CDR1 reads MNHEY; CDR2 reads SMNVEV (reference sequence). The CDR3 bases are TGTGCCAGCAGTTCCCTTTCCCGACAGGGCACAACCGGGGAGCTGTTTTTT. It is translated as CASSSLSRQGTTGELFF.

Of note for this clone: Other DNA sequences of this sample code for an identical CDR3. The CDR3 here is CASSGQGYGYTF. The CDR3 region has the DNA TGTGCCAGCAGTGGACAGGGATACGGCTACACCTTC. The genes are TRBV2 and TRBJ1-2; 7 bases fit TRBD1. This CDR3 has 12 amino acids. The germline V gene encodes CDR1 SNHLY and CDR2 FYNNEI. J gave up 8 bases and V 4 bases, and 4 bases lay outside the gene matches.

The chain uses TRBV6-1 and TRBJ2-7, with 7 bases matching TRBD2. The CDR3 has 14 amino acids. The junction had 5 bases not matched to a gene; V was cut back by 6 bases and J by 0 bases. Germline V lookup: CDR1 MNHNS, CDR2 SASEGT. CDR3 residues: CASSPSGYSYEQYF. The CDR3 coding sequence is TGTGCCAGCAGCCCTAGCGGCTACTCCTACGAGCAGTACTTC.

This chain links TRBV4-3 with TRBJ1-2, with a tentative D call TRBD1 (6 bases). V lost 1 base and J lost 0, with 15 bases in between. The germline gives CDR1 LGHNA, CDR2 YSLEER. The CDR3 consists of 17 residues. The CDR3 here is CASSQVVESGANYGYTF. The DNA of the CDR3 is TGCGCCAGCAGCCAAGTAGTTGAGTCAGGGGCTAACTATGGCTACACCTTC.

The chain joins TRBV6-6 to TRBJ1-4; D is unclear. Trimming pared 1 base from V and 3 bases from J, leaving 6 bases between. The CDR3 has 14 amino acids. The germline V gene encodes CDR1 MNHNY and CDR2 SVGAGI (reference sequence). The CDR3 sequence is CASSYWRANEKLFF. The CDR3 DNA follows: TGTGCCAGCAGTTACTGGAGGGCTAATGAAAAACTGTTTTTT.

Here the CDR3 reads CASSPTGQGYEQYF. Written as DNA, the CDR3 is TGTGCCAGCTCACCAACAGGGCAGGGCTACGAGCAGTACTTC. The rearrangement uses TRBV18 and TRBJ2-7, with D maybe TRBD1 (6 bases). Germline loops: CDR1 KGHSH, CDR2 LQKENI. This CDR3 has 14 residues. The germline V and J ends were trimmed by 2 bases and 3 bases, with 11 bases remaining between them.

This clone was detected a few times. CDR3 coding DNA: TGTGCCAGCAGCCCCAACTACGAGCAGTACTTC. This translates into CASSPNYEQYF. The chain has TRBV6-5 and TRBJ2-7, with unresolved D. The CDR3 is 11 amino acids. Germline CDR1 MNHEY, CDR2 SVGAGI. The V and J ends lost 6 bases and 3 bases respectively, with 6 bases between them.

A few counts support this clone. The gene calls are TRBV28 and TRBJ2-4, with D perhaps TRBD1 (6 bases). Deletions cut 4 bases from V and 3 bases from J, with 16 bases between. CDR3 length equals 16 residues. CDR1 is MDHEN, CDR2 SYDVKM, per germline. CDR3: CASSSPATGYKNIQYF. DNA of the CDR3: TGTGCCAGCAGTTCACCAGCAACAGGGTACAAAAACATTCAGTACTTC. The full variable domain, rest sourced from reference TRBV28 and TRBJ2-4, is DVKVTQSSRYLVKRTGEKVFLECVQDMDHENMFWYRQDPGLGLRLIYFSYDVKMKEKGDIPEGYSVSREKKERFSLILESASTNQTSMYLCASSSPATGYKNIQYFGAGTRLSVL.

The chain carries TRBV5-1 and TRBJ2-2; the D gene is possibly TRBD1 (6 bases). Germline CDR1 is SGHRS and CDR2 is YFSETQ. V was cut by 2 bases and J by 5 bases, with 19 bases left in between. The CDR3 sequence is 17 residues long. The CDR3 DNA reads as TGCGCCAGCAGCTTCCCGGGGTGGACCCAGGGGACCGGGGAGCTGTTTTTT. It is translated as CASSFPGWTQGTGELFF.

The chain links TRBV4-3 to TRBJ1-1; D possibly corresponds to TRBD1 (5 bases). The CDR3 loop spans 15 amino acids. Germline V gene sequence: CDR1 LGHNA, CDR2 YSLEER. V was trimmed by 1 base and J by 0 bases, leaving 9 bases between them. CDR3 loop: CASSQGQILNTEAFF. The CDR3 DNA is TGCGCCAGCAGCCAAGGACAGATACTGAACACTGAAGCTTTCTTT.

The chain combines TRBV14 with TRBJ2-1; TRBD2 is a possible D gene (6 bases). The V end lost 2 bases, the J end lost 9 bases, and 17 bases lay between the germline ends. The CDR3 is 15 residues long. Germline V gene sequence: CDR1 SGHDN, CDR2 FVKESK. The CDR3: CASSQYEGSGSEQFF. CDR3 in DNA: TGTGCCAGCAGCCAATACGAGGGTTCCGGGAGTGAGCAGTTCTTC.

This sequence joins TRBV19 and TRBJ2-7; the match to TRBD1 covers 9 bases. The V and J ends lost 6 bases and 5 bases, in that order; junction bases with no gene match: 8. Germline V lookup: CDR1 LNHDA, CDR2 SQIVND (reference sequence). The CDR3 loop spans 14 amino acids. The CDR3 DNA reads as TGTGCCAGTAGCGCCGGGACAGGGAGTAACGAGCAGTACTTC. This sequence encodes CASSAGTGSNEQYF.

V and J are TRBV7-8 and TRBJ2-2; the D gene is possibly TRBD1 (5 bases). The germline V and J ends were trimmed by 5 bases and 1 base, with 14 bases remaining between them. Germline CDR1 is SGHVS and CDR2 is FQNEAQ. The CDR3 is 16 residues long. This CDR3 reads CASSLRAQGNTGELFF. The CDR3 coding sequence is TGTGCCAGCAGCCTAAGGGCCCAGGGGAACACCGGGGAGCTGTTTTTT.

The rearrangement links TRBV27 to TRBJ1-2; possibly TRBD1 for D (5 bases). The V end was cut by 6 bases, the J end by 7 bases, with 21 bases between. From germline, CDR1 is MNHEY and CDR2 SMNVEV (reference sequence). This CDR3 comprises 15 residues. The CDR3 spells CASSLSGGSAAGYTF. CDR3 sequence (DNA): TGTGCCAGCAGCCTGTCGGGGGGAAGTGCGGCTGGCTACACCTTC.

The rearrangement uses TRBV19 and TRBJ2-3, with D tentatively TRBD2 (5 bases). Germline V lookup: CDR1 LNHDA, CDR2 SQIVND (reference sequence). This CDR3 has 15 amino acids. Trimming removed 2 bases at V and 0 bases at J, with 9 bases between. The CDR3 here is CASSIRRASTDTQYF. CDR3 coding DNA: TGTGCCAGTAGTATACGGCGGGCTAGCACAGATACGCAGTATTTT.

V is TRBV9 and J is TRBJ2-5; 8 bases are shared with TRBD1. Germline loops: CDR1 SGDLS, CDR2 YYNGEE. The junction had 9 bases not matched to a gene; V was cut back by 4 bases and J by 7 bases. CDR3 size: 14 residues. The CDR3 reads CASSPPDRVATQYF. The CDR3 coding sequence is TGTGCCAGCAGCCCACCGGACAGGGTAGCGACCCAGTACTTC.

The V call is TRBV5-6, the J call TRBJ1-1; TRBD1 is a possible D gene (5 bases). This CDR3 contains 13 residues. Germline V CDR1 and CDR2: SGHDT, YYEEEE. Trimming cost V 3 bases and J 5 bases, with 11 bases left between them. In DNA form, the CDR3 reads TGTGCCAGCAGCTCAGCTCAGGGTACTGAAGCTTTCTTT. Protein product: CASSSAQGTEAFF.

The chain links TRBV11-2 to TRBJ1-1; 7 bases map to TRBD1. Per the germline V gene, CDR1 is SGHAT and CDR2 is FQNNGV. The CDR3 consists of 13 residues. V shed 5 bases, J shed 4 bases, and the junction held 4 bases outside the gene matches. The CDR3 is CASSMTGLTEAFF. CDR3 nucleotide sequence: TGTGCCAGCAGCATGACAGGGCTCACTGAAGCTTTCTTT.

V is TRBV5-6 and J is TRBJ2-5; TRBD2 might be the D (6 bases). CDR1 SGHDT and CDR2 YYEEEE come from the germline V gene. This CDR3 has 16 amino acids. V was shortened by 6 bases and J by 1 base, with 19 bases between the two germline ends. The CDR3 sequence: CASTNPGRRGQETQYF. CDR3 coding DNA: TGTGCCAGCACCAACCCGGGGCGGAGGGGCCAAGAGACCCAGTACTTC.